Presented here are 9 T cell receptor beta chains from one specimen sequenced in a study of cytomegalovirus exposure and HLA in healthy donors. Both 60 Vbeta primers and 13 Jbeta primers went into the PCR. TCRdb's table, derived via immunoSEQ multiplex PCR, lists solely in-frame clones and lacks some. The table records roughly 200,000 clones, about 86% of them present only once. Sequenced input: PBMCs. All receptors derive from a woman under 40 in good health and CMV-seronegative.

V usage is TRBV5-4 and J usage is TRBJ2-5; tentatively, D is TRBD2 (6 bases). The CDR3 runs to 15 residues. V lost 4 bases and J 11 bases, leaving 24 bases between the germline ends. The germline V gene encodes CDR1 SGHNT and CDR2 YYREEE (reference sequence). The CDR3 nucleotides read TGTGCCAGCAGCAAAGCAGACGGGACTCCGAGGGAGCAGTACTTC. Translating it yields CASSKADGTPREQYF.

This sequence joins TRBV6-1 and TRBJ2-5; tentatively, D is TRBD1 (6 bases). Germline CDR1 and CDR2: MNHNS and SASEGT. The CDR3 runs 15 residues. The V end was cut by 4 bases, the J end by 5 bases, with 17 bases between. For the CDR3, the DNA is TGTGCCAGCAGTGGACAGGATCCCGCGCGGGAGACCCAGTACTTC. Its protein is CASSGQDPARETQYF.

The V and J genes are TRBV7-8 and TRBJ2-1; a weak D match, TRBD1 (6 bases). The CDR3 runs 14 residues. V was shortened by 4 bases and J by 6 bases, with 13 bases between the two germline ends. The germline V gene encodes CDR1 SGHVS and CDR2 FQNEAQ. The CDR3 coding sequence is TGTGCCAGCAGCTCCAGCACGGACAGCAATGAGCAGTTCTTC. Translated, it gives CASSSSTDSNEQFF.

In regard to this clone: Relative to the germline gene, one junction end is altered; a read error may explain this. The chain employs TRBV9 and TRBJ2-2, with D possibly TRBD2 on 6 matching bases. This CDR3 spans 14 amino acids. Per germline, CDR1 SGDLS and CDR2 YYNGEE. CDR3 sequence: CASSEGRHTRELFF. Here the CDR3 DNA reads TGTGCCAGCAGTGAGGGGAGGCACACCAGGGAGCTGTTTTTT.

This clone was counted only a few times. This chain uses TRBV4-1 with TRBJ2-2, with TRBD2 matching 10 bases. CDR1 MGHRA and CDR2 YSYEKL come from the germline V gene. Trimming at V came to 5 bases and at J to 7 bases, leaving 10 bases not matched to a gene. The CDR3 extends over 16 amino acids. CDR3 amino acids: CASSKGTSESHGELFF. The CDR3 region has the DNA TGCGCCAGCAGCAAAGGGACTAGCGAAAGCCACGGGGAGCTGTTTTTT.

The V call is TRBV5-1, the J call TRBJ2-7; D is possibly TRBD1 (6 bases). The CDR3 is 14 residues long. V lost 3 bases and J lost 1, with 11 bases in between. Germline-derived CDR1 and CDR2 are SGHRS and YFSETQ. CDR3: CASSWQGPSYEQYF. Here the CDR3 DNA reads TGCGCCAGCAGCTGGCAGGGGCCTTCCTACGAGCAGTACTTC.

The chain combines TRBV7-9 with TRBJ1-5; no reliable D call. V dropped 5 bases and J dropped 0 bases, with 5 bases sitting between them. The CDR3 covers 13 residues. CDR1 and CDR2 from the germline V gene are SEHNR and FQNEAQ (reference sequence). In DNA, the CDR3 is TGTGCCAGCAGCGACATTAGCAATCAGCCCCAGCATTTT. This translates into CASSDISNQPQHF.

The chain links TRBV10-3 to TRBJ2-1; maybe TRBD2 (5 bases). Germline values: CDR1 ENHRY, CDR2 SYGVKD. CDR3 length: 14 amino acids. Trimming removed 4 bases at V and 2 bases at J, with 9 bases between. For the CDR3, the DNA is TGTGCCATCAGTGCCGCCGGGGCCTACAATGAGCAGTTCTTC. Encoded protein: CAISAAGAYNEQFF.

This clone was observed a handful of times. This chain links TRBV25-1 with TRBJ2-1, with a tentative D call TRBD2 (5 bases). This CDR3 comprises 15 residues. Germline lookup yields CDR1 MGHDK and CDR2 SYGVNS. Trimming pared 7 bases from V and 3 bases from J, leaving 16 bases between. CDR3 in amino acids: CASKKPGMGYNEQFF. For the CDR3, the DNA is TGTGCCAGCAAGAAACCCGGGATGGGCTACAATGAGCAGTTCTTC.